The rows below give T cell receptor beta chains drawn from one sample of a study of cytomegalovirus exposure and HLA in healthy donors. Some clones are missing from TCRdb's copy, which holds only in-frame ones; the method was immunoSEQ multiplex PCR. The sample yields about 190,000 clones, about 86% seen once. Sequenced sample: PBMCs. The receptors here all came from a woman aged 18-29 years in good health and CMV-seropositive. The CDR3 runs from the conserved cysteine through the conserved F or W. The D gene is left open where the match is weak. Clone size is given for some rows only: seen once, a few or many times, or a class if the clone is expanded.

TRBD1	TRBV7-9	16	.	TRBJ2-2	CASSLVDRGNTGELFF	TGTGCCAGCAGTCTAGTCGACAGGGGAAACACCGGGGAGCTGTTTTTT
.	TRBV25-1	12	.	TRBJ1-2	CASSGGVVGYTF	TGTGCCAGCAGTGGCGGCGTGGTTGGCTACACCTTC
TRBD1	TRBV19	13	once	TRBJ2-7	CASSPGQVYEQYF	TGTGCCAGTAGTCCGGGACAGGTCTACGAGCAGTACTTC
TRBD2	TRBV2	15	.	TRBJ2-5	CASSEERGAQETQYF	TGTGCCAGCAGTGAAGAGCGGGGGGCCCAAGAGACCCAGTACTTC
.	TRBV7-6	13	.	TRBJ1-5	CASSGYRDQPQHF	TGTGCCAGCAGCGGGTACAGGGATCAGCCCCAGCATTTT
.	TRBV28	14	.	TRBJ2-3	CASTTTVGADTQYF	TGTGCCAGTACGACGACAGTAGGAGCAGATACGCAGTATTTT
.	TRBV19	15	.	TRBJ1-2	CASTITGSFNYGYTF	TGTGCCAGTACTATAACAGGGTCCTTCAACTATGGCTACACCTTC
TRBD1	TRBV7-2	15	.	TRBJ1-1	CASSWRGGLDTEAFF	TGTGCCAGCAGCTGGCGAGGGGGCCTGGACACTGAAGCTTTCTTT
.	TRBV7-3	11	.	TRBJ1-1	CASSGGAEAFF	TGTGCCAGCAGCGGGGGGGCTGAAGCTTTCTTT
TRBD2	TRBV7-9	16	.	TRBJ2-5	CASSPPTSGGGETQYF	TGTGCCAGCAGCCCACCGACTAGCGGGGGCGGAGAGACCCAGTACTTC
.	TRBV7-8	15	.	TRBJ1-1	CASSLEGGRATEAFF	TGTGCCAGCAGCTTAGAAGGCGGGAGGGCGACTGAAGCTTTCTTT
.	TRBV27	15	.	TRBJ1-2	CASSFTGTANYGYTF	TGTGCCAGCAGTTTCACAGGAACCGCTAACTATGGCTACACCTTC
TRBD1	TRBV5-6	14	.	TRBJ2-5	CASSFGTGQETQYF	TGTGCCAGCAGCTTTGGGACAGGACAAGAGACCCAGTACTTC
TRBD2	TRBV7-2	15	.	TRBJ2-5	CASSLVPLAGGTQYF	TGTGCCAGCAGCTTAGTTCCCCTAGCGGGGGGGACCCAGTACTTC
TRBD1	TRBV19	13	.	TRBJ1-2	CASRTGIIGGYTF	TGTGCCAGCCGGACAGGGATTATTGGTGGCTACACCTTC
.	TRBV5-6	14	.	TRBJ2-3	CASSLATYTDTQYF	TGTGCCAGCAGCTTGGCCACATACACAGATACGCAGTATTTT
.	TRBV28	12	.	TRBJ1-1	CASSRGSPEAFF	TGTGCCAGCAGTAGGGGGTCACCGGAAGCTTTCTTT
.	TRBV7-7	15	.	TRBJ2-4	CASSPIDSYKNIQYF	TGTGCTAGCAGCCCCATTGACAGTTACAAAAACATTCAGTACTTC
TRBD1	TRBV25-1	15	once	TRBJ1-1	CASSDPTGGKAEAFF	TGTGCCAGCAGTGACCCCACAGGGGGCAAGGCTGAAGCTTTCTTT
TRBD2	TRBV4-3	13	.	TRBJ2-1	CASRGTGGNEQFF	TGCGCCAGCAGGGGCACGGGGGGAAATGAGCAGTTCTTC
TRBD2	TRBV19	13	once	TRBJ2-3	CASSSGGTDTQYF	TGTGCCAGTAGTAGCGGGGGGACAGATACGCAGTATTTT
.	TRBV14	14	.	TRBJ1-2	CASSQARGWGGYTF	TGTGCCAGCAGCCAAGCAAGAGGGTGGGGAGGCTACACCTTC
TRBD2	TRBV9	16	.	TRBJ2-2	CASSVASGGFTGELFF	TGTGCCAGCAGCGTAGCTAGCGGGGGGTTCACCGGGGAGCTGTTTTTT
TRBD2	TRBV5-1	17	.	TRBJ2-3	CASSLGTSGRRIDTQYF	TGCGCCAGCAGCTTGGGGACTAGCGGGCGAAGGATAGATACGCAGTATTTT
TRBD2	TRBV9	15	.	TRBJ2-5	CASSVGTSGQETQYF	TGTGCCAGCAGCGTCGGGACTAGCGGCCAAGAGACCCAGTACTTC
.	TRBV19	14	once	TRBJ2-3	CASSSGQSQNTQYF	TGTGCCAGTAGTTCAGGACAGTCTCAGAATACGCAGTATTTT
TRBD1	TRBV6-6	15	.	TRBJ2-1	CASRRGQGGDNEQFF	TGTGCCAGCAGGCGGGGACAGGGGGGGGACAATGAGCAGTTCTTC
.	TRBV5-4	14	.	TRBJ1-1	CASSLGPENTEAFF	TGTGCCAGCAGCTTGGGGCCAGAGAACACTGAAGCTTTCTTT
.	TRBV5-4	13	.	TRBJ2-2	CASSPGWTGELFF	TGTGCCAGCAGCCCGGGGTGGACCGGGGAGCTGTTTTTT
TRBD1	TRBV7-2	16	.	TRBJ1-6	CASSLNLRQGNSPLHF	TGTGCCAGCAGCTTAAATCTACGACAGGGTAATTCACCCCTCCACTTT
.	TRBV2	17	.	TRBJ2-4	CASTPGPHPGRKNIQYF	TGTGCCAGCACACCGGGCCCTCACCCTGGGAGAAAAAACATTCAGTACTTC
TRBD2	TRBV7-7	15	few	TRBJ2-5	CASSPQRGTQETQYF	TGTGCCAGCAGCCCCCAGCGGGGGACGCAAGAGACCCAGTACTTC
.	TRBV7-2	17	.	TRBJ2-2	CASSSLYSTSNTGELFF	TGTGCCAGCAGCTCCCTATACTCGACTTCGAACACCGGGGAGCTGTTTTTT
TRBD1	TRBV7-9	15	.	TRBJ1-4	CASSRDGTGGEKLFF	TGTGCCAGCAGCCGAGACGGGACAGGGGGAGAAAAACTGTTTTTT
.	TRBV6-1	15	.	TRBJ2-7	CASSDTWPFPYEQYF	TGTGCCAGCAGTGACACCTGGCCCTTTCCGTACGAGCAGTACTTC
.	TRBV6-1	13	.	TRBJ1-2	CASSGSEVGGYTF	TGTGCCAGCAGTGGTTCAGAGGTGGGTGGCTACACCTTC
TRBD1	TRBV14	15	.	TRBJ1-1	CASSTTGGSGTEAFF	TGTGCCAGCAGTACCACAGGGGGAAGTGGCACTGAAGCTTTCTTT
.	TRBV2	14	.	TRBJ2-5	CASLAGPAGETQYF	TGTGCCAGCCTCGCAGGGCCCGCGGGGGAGACCCAGTACTTC
.	TRBV29-1	13	few	TRBJ2-1	CSLGASSYNEQFF	TGCAGCCTGGGAGCCAGCTCCTACAATGAGCAGTTCTTC
.	TRBV27	13	.	TRBJ2-4	CASRGLAKNIQYF	TGTGCCAGCAGGGGGCTGGCCAAAAACATTCAGTACTTC
.	TRBV2	12	once	TRBJ2-7	CASSVGIYEQYF	TGTGCCAGCAGTGTGGGCATATACGAGCAGTACTTC
.	TRBV11-3	13	.	TRBJ1-2	CASSLGRGYGYTF	TGTGCCAGCAGCCTGGGAAGGGGGTATGGCTACACCTTC
.	TRBV29-1	12	.	TRBJ2-5	CSVIPGEETQYF	TGCAGCGTTATCCCGGGGGAAGAGACCCAGTACTTC
TRBD2	TRBV4-1	15	.	TRBJ2-1	CASSLTGTSYNEQLF	TGCGCCAGCAGCCTCACCGGGACTAGCTACAATGAGCAGCTCTTC
.	TRBV7-3	13	.	TRBJ2-7	CASRTDSAYEQYF	TGTGCCAGCAGGACCGACAGTGCCTACGAGCAGTACTTC
TRBD1	TRBV9	16	.	TRBJ2-5	CASSVVGQGARETQYF	TGTGCCAGCAGCGTAGTAGGACAGGGGGCGAGGGAGACCCAGTACTTC
.	TRBV19	16	.	TRBJ1-6	CASSISGGFYNSPLHF	TGTGCCAGTAGTATTAGCGGGGGCTTCTATAATTCACCCCTCCACTTT
.	TRBV7-2	15	.	TRBJ2-2	CASSLGEAWTGELFF	TGTGCCAGCAGCTTGGGGGAGGCGTGGACCGGGGAGCTGTTTTTT
TRBD1	TRBV5-1	14	.	TRBJ1-2	CASNEQGKDYGYTF	TGCGCCAGCAACGAACAGGGGAAGGACTATGGCTACACCTTC
TRBD2	TRBV7-8	18	few	TRBJ2-3	CASSLGLAGSRLTDTQYF	TGTGCCAGCAGCTTAGGACTAGCGGGTTCCCGCCTCACAGATACGCAGTATTTT
TRBD1	TRBV23-1	16	.	TRBJ1-6	CASSRDQGASNSPLHF	TGCGCCAGCAGTCGAGACCAGGGGGCTAGTAATTCACCCCTCCACTTT